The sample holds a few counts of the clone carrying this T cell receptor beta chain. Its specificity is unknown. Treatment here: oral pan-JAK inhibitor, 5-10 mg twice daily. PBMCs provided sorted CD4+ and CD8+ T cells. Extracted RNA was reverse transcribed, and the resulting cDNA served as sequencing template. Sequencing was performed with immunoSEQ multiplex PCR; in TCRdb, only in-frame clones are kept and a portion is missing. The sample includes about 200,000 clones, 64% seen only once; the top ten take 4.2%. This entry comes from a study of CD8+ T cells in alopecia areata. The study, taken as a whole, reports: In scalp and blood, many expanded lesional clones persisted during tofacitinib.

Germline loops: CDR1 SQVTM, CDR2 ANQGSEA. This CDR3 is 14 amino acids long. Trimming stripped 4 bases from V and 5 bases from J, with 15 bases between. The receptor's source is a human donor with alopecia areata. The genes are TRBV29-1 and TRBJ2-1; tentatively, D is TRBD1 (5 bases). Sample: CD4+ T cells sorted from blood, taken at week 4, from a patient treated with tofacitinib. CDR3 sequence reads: CSVVKGKNNNEQFF. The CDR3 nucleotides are TGCAGCGTTGTAAAGGGGAAAAATAACAATGAGCAGTTCTTC.